This record concerns one TCR beta chain sequence. The antigen it recognizes is unknown. Base qualities are missing; no much larger clone stands one base away. These data originate in a study of blood T cell repertoires in COVID-19 (dated by TCRdb to about 2020). Regarding the study in general: Collaborator samples came from the United States, Italy and Spain and covered acute and convalescent phases of COVID-19. The material from the prospective study consisted of cDNA or gDNA derived from T cells, B-cell-depleted T cells, or PBMCs. The dataset comprised deeply sampled blood TCRbeta repertoires from subjects exposed to, actively infected with, or recovered from COVID-19. The repertoires were released in a freely available public database meant as a resource for research on the immune response to SARS-CoV-2. Samples came from the ongoing ImmuneRACE study (first 160 participants) plus 1,254 subjects from 6 global collaborators. Nearly every sample came with metadata listing a de-identified subject ID, COVID-19 status, age in years and sex. Where available, HLA class I and class II types were taken from metadata supplied by the sample provider and were not determined by assay-based typing.

Results and caveats for the whole study, not just this receptor: How much clinical and demographic metadata was included differed by source and by participant, and the metadata was provided uncurated.

The CDR3 holds 16 amino acids from the cysteine to the phenylalanine. Here the CDR3 DNA is all that survives: 48 bases in frame from base 1. The CDR1 and CDR2 encoded by the germline V gene (reference sequence) are LGHDT and YNNKEL. V is reduced by 0 bases and J by 5 bases, leaving a spacing of 15 bases between them. TCRbeta CDR3 regions were amplified from genomic DNA using the immunoSEQ Assay, a bias-controlled multiplex PCR. In the source study's methods: Within the assay, amplification of reference gene primers was used to estimate how many nucleated cells each sample contained. Sequence reads were collapsed and filtered to measure the absolute abundance of every unique TCRbeta CDR3 rearrangement. Productive Simpson clonality was computed per sample as the square root of Simpson's diversity index over productive rearrangements. Drawn from immuneACCESS, this table holds only the in-frame rearrangements with V and J called that TCRdb kept. Clones are partly lost; checked studies trace under half to an unresolved V gene and leave the rest unexplained. The V and J calls and clone size come from that table; D and trimming were worked out from the DNA. The sample table records about 110,000 clones; 70% to 85% of these occur just once. Less than 8% of the sample goes to the ten largest clones.

The collaborating institutions used their own protocols to collect whole blood in K2EDTA tubes. Collaborator samples were shipped for TCRbeta analysis as frozen whole blood, isolated PBMCs, or DNA extracted from either sample type. This sequence was found in a woman aged 80 or older with active or convalescent COVID-19. The rearranged chain carries TRBV3-1 (or the pseudogene TRBV3-2) and TRBJ2-3; TRBD2 is a possible D gene, resting on 6 matching bases. The source material was peripheral blood. The CDR3 sequence is CASSQELPGVLDTQYF. The DNA sequence is given as TGTGCCAGCAGCCAAGAGTTGCCGGGAGTATTAGATACGCAGTATTTT.